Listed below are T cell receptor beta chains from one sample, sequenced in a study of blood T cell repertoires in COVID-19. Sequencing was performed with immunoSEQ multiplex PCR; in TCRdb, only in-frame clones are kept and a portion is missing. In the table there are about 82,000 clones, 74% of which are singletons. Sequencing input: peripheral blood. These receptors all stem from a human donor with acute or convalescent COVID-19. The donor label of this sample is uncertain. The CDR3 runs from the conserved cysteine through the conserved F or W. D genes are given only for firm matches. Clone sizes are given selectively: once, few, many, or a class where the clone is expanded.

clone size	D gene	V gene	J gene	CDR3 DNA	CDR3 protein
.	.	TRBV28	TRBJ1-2	TGTGCCAGCAGGATCTCCGGGACTCCCCTTAACTATGGCTACACCTTC	CASRISGTPLNYGYTF
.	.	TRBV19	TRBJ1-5	TGTGCCAGTAGTATAGCCGGGACAAGCAATCAGCCCCAGCATTTT	CASSIAGTSNQPQHF
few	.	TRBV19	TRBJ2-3	TGTGCCAGTAGTATATCGCGCCGGGGAACAGATACGCAGTATTTT	CASSISRRGTDTQYF
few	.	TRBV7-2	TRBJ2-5	TGTGCCAGCAGCTGGAGGGCAGGGCAGGAGACCCAGTACTTC	CASSWRAGQETQYF
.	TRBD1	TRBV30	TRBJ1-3	TGTGCCTGGAGCGCGGGACAGTTGAGCTCTGGAAACACCATATATTTT	CAWSAGQLSSGNTIYF
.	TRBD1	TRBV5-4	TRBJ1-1	TGTGCCAGCAGCTGGGACAGGGACCACACTGAAGCTTTCTTT	CASSWDRDHTEAFF
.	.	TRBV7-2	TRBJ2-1	TGTGCCAGCAGCTCGCGGGGAGCGGGCTCCTACAATGAGCAGTTCTTC	CASSSRGAGSYNEQFF
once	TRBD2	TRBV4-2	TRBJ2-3	TGTGCCAGCAGCCAAGATCGGACTAGCGCAGATACGCAGTATTTT	CASSQDRTSADTQYF
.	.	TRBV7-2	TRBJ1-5	TGTGCCAGCAGCTTAGCACAGACTACTAATCAGCCCCAGCATTTT	CASSLAQTTNQPQHF
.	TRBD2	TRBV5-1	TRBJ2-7	TGCGCCAGCAGCTTGACTAGCGGGAGCTACGAGCAGTACTTC	CASSLTSGSYEQYF
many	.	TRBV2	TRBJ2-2	TGTGCCAGCAGAGACGGGACATACCTCACCGGGGAGCTGTTTTTT	CASRDGTYLTGELFF
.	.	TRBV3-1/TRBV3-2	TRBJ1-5	TGTGCCAGCAGCGTAGACACAAGCAATCAGCCCCAGCATTTT	CASSVDTSNQPQHF
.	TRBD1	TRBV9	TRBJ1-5	TGTGCCAGCAGCAACCGACAGGGTAACCAGCCCCAGCATTTT	CASSNRQGNQPQHF
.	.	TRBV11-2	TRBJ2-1	TGTGCCAGCAGCTTGGCCCTGATCAATGAGCAGTTCTTC	CASSLALINEQFF
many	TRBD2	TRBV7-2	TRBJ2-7	TGTGCCAGCAGCATTGGACTAGCGGGTATCTACGAGCAGTACTTC	CASSIGLAGIYEQYF
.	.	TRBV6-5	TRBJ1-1	TGTGCCAGCAGTTTCTCATCGACTCCGAACACTGAAGCTTTCTTT	CASSFSSTPNTEAFF
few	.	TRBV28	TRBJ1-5	TGTGCCAGCAGTCCACCCGTGGGAGGTCAGCCCCAGCATTTT	CASSPPVGGQPQHF
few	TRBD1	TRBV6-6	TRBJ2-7	TGTGCCAGCAGTTCCAGGGGGCTGGGGGAGCAGTACTTC	CASSSRGLGEQYF
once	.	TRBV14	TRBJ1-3	TGTGCCAGCAGCTTGCGTACCGTATGGGCCAACTCTGGAAACACCATATATTTT	CASSLRTVWANSGNTIYF
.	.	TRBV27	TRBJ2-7	TGTGCCAGCAGGGACAGCCCCATCTCCTACGAGCAGTACTTC	CASRDSPISYEQYF
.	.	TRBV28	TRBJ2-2	TGTGCCAGCAGTTCAACCTGGCCGGGGGAGCTGTTTTTT	CASSSTWPGELFF
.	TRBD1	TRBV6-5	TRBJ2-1	TGTGCCAGCAGCAACAGGGGGGCGGGATACAATGAGCAGTTCTTC	CASSNRGAGYNEQFF
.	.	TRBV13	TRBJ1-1	TGTGCCAGCAGCACGTACGGAGGGACTGAAGCTTTCTTT	CASSTYGGTEAFF
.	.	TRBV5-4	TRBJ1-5	TGTGCCAGCAGCTTCCAAGGCGGCGGGAGCAATCAGCCCCAGCATTTT	CASSFQGGGSNQPQHF
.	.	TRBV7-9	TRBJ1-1	TGTGCCAGCAGCGCGACAGGTGTGCCTGAAGCTTTCTTT	CASSATGVPEAFF
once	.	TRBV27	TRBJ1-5	TGTGCCAGCAGCCCCGACAGGAGCTATAGCAATCAGCCCCAGCATTTT	CASSPDRSYSNQPQHF
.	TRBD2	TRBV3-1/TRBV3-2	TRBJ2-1	TGTGCCAGCAGCCAAGTACTAGCGGGAGATGAGCAGTTCTTC	CASSQVLAGDEQFF
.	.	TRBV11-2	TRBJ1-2	TGTGCCAGCAGCTCATACCGGGGGGCTGGAACGGCTAACTATGGCTACACCTTC	CASSSYRGAGTANYGYTF
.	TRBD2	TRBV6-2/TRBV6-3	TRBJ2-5	TGTGCCAGCAGCTCCCCCGGGGCGGGGGATAACAAAGAGACCCAGTACTTC	CASSSPGAGDNKETQYF
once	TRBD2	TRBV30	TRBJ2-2	TGTGCCTGGAGGTTCTTAGCGGGGAACACCGGGGAGCTGTTTTTT	CAWRFLAGNTGELFF
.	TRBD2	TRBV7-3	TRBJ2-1	TGTGCCAGCAGCTTAAGTTATGCCGGACTAGCGGGAGATGAGCAGTTCTTC	CASSLSYAGLAGDEQFF
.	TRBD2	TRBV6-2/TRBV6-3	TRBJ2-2	TGTGCCAGCAGTGAGCTCGGGACTAGCCCCGGGGAGCTGTTTTTT	CASSELGTSPGELFF
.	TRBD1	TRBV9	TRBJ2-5	TGTGCCAGCAGCGCTCTGCAGGGGGCCGGAGAGACCCAGTACTTC	CASSALQGAGETQYF
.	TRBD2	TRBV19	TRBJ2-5	TGTGCCAGTAGTATAGAGGGACTAGCGGGAACTGAGACCCAGTACTTC	CASSIEGLAGTETQYF
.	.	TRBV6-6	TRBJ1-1	TGTGCCAGCAGTGGGCCGAACACTGAAGCTTTCTTT	CASSGPNTEAFF
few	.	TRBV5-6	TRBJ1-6	TGTGCCAGCAGCCGGCGGGGTGGGGTGAGCTCCTATAATTCACCCCTCCACTTT	CASSRRGGVSSYNSPLHF
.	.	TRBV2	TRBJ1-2	TGTGCCAGCAGCCTCCTAAGTGCCTATGGCTACACCTTC	CASSLLSAYGYTF
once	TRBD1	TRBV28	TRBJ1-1	TGTGCCAGCAGTTTTGGGACAGGGAACACTGAAGCTTTCTTT	CASSFGTGNTEAFF
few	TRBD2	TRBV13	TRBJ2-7	TGTGCCAGCAGTCCCGGTTCGGTAGCGGGAGGATTTTACGAGCAGTACTTC	CASSPGSVAGGFYEQYF
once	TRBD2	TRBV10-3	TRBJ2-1	TGTGCCATCAGTTCCTCCACCCCGGGACTAGTAAGCGGGTACCCGACCCATGAGCAGTTCTTC	CAISSSTPGLVSGYPTHEQFF
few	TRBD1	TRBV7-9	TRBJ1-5	TGTGCCAGCAGCCCACCGGGACAGGGGAATCAGCCCCAGCATTTT	CASSPPGQGNQPQHF
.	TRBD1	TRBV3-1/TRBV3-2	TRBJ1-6	TGTGCCAGCAGCCCAATGGGGACAGGGGTGAATTCACCCCTCCACTTT	CASSPMGTGVNSPLHF
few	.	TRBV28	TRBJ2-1	TGTGCCAGCAGTTTCGTCCGGCAGGGTGGTGAGCAGTTCTTC	CASSFVRQGGEQFF
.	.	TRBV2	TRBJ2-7	TGTGCCAGCAGTGCTGAAAGCGGCGCCTACGAGCAGTACTTC	CASSAESGAYEQYF
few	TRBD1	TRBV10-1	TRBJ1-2	TGCGCCAGCAGCATGACAGGGGCTAGTGGCTACACCTTC	CASSMTGASGYTF
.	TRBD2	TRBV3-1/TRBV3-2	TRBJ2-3	TGTGCCAGCTCCACCAGGGCTAGCGGGTCTAGCACAGATACGCAGTATTTT	CASSTRASGSSTDTQYF
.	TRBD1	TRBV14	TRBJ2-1	TGTGCCAGCAGCCAAAGGACAGGGTTTATGAATGAGCAGTTCTTC	CASSQRTGFMNEQFF
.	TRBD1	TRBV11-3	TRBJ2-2	TGTGCCAGCAGTTCCGGGACAGTGGCCGGGGAGCTGTTTTTT	CASSSGTVAGELFF
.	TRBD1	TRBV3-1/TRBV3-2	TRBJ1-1	TGTGCCAGCAGCCGTAGAATGACAGGGGAGAACACTGAAGCTTTCTTT	CASSRRMTGENTEAFF
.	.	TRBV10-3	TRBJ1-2	TGTGCCATCAGTGAGTCCCGGTTCAGGGACTATGGCTACACCTTC	CAISESRFRDYGYTF
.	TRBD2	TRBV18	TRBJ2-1	TGTGCCAGCTCACCGACGGGACTAGCGGGAGCGAATGAGCAGTTCTTC	CASSPTGLAGANEQFF
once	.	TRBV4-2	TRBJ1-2	TGTGCCAGCAGCCATGGAGGGTGGGGGACCCCAAACTATGGCTACACCTTC	CASSHGGWGTPNYGYTF
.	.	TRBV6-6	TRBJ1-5	TGTGCCAGCAGGACACCGGGACAAACGAATCAGCCCCAGCATTTT	CASRTPGQTNQPQHF
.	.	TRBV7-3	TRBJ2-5	TGTGCCAGCAGCCGGGTGGTCGGGGGGACCCAGTACTTC	CASSRVVGGTQYF